Below are 15 T cell receptor beta chains sequenced from a single sample in a study of blood T cell repertoires in COVID-19. The protocol was immunoSEQ multiplex PCR, while the TCRdb copy is restricted to in-frame clones and leaves out a portion. The sample lists nearly 400,000 clones, just under 90% occurring once. Sequenced: PBMCs or T cells enriched from blood (not recorded which). The receptor source for this set is a woman in her twenties or thirties who had recovered from COVID-19.

The chain employs TRBV7-3 and TRBJ2-1; no clear D gene. Germline V gene sequence: CDR1 SGHTA, CDR2 FQGTGA. The CDR3 is 10 residues long. V lost 4 bases, J lost 15 bases, and 10 bases lay in between. CDR3 sequence (DNA): TGTGCCAGCAGCTCCCACGTTAGGTTCTTC. It specifies CASSSHVRFF.

This clone was counted only a few times. The chain joins TRBV29-1 to TRBJ1-2, with a weak D call TRBD1 (5 bases). Trimming removed 0 bases from V and 5 bases from J, with 13 bases in between. Germline V CDR1 and CDR2: SQVTM, ANQGSEA. CDR3 length: 14 residues. In nucleotides, the CDR3 is TGCAGCGTTGAAGAGTCCAGGGCAGGATATGGCTACACCTTC. It encodes CSVEESRAGYGYTF. The variable domain in full, with the rest retrieved from reference TRBV29-1 and TRBJ1-2, is SAVISQKPSRDICQRGTSLTIQCQVDSQVTMMFWYRQQPGQSLTLIATANQGSEATYESGFVIDKFPISRPNLTFSTLTVSNMSPEDSSIYLCSVEESRAGYGYTFGSGTRLTVV.

This chain links TRBV9 with TRBJ1-2; 12 bases are a match to TRBD1. Germline assignment: CDR1 SGDLS and CDR2 YYNGEE. With 4 bases clipped from V and 3 bases from J, the junction kept 4 bases outside the gene matches. The CDR3 runs 15 residues. CDR3 amino acids: CASSLGQGAHYGYTF. The DNA for the CDR3 is TGTGCCAGCAGCCTGGGACAGGGGGCCCACTATGGCTACACCTTC. The full variable domain, rest sourced from reference TRBV9 and TRBJ1-2, is DSGVTQTPKHLITATGQRVTLRCSPRSGDLSVYWYQQSLDQGLQFLIQYYNGEERAKGNILERFSAQQFPDLHSELNLSSLELGDSALYFCASSLGQGAHYGYTFGSGTRLTVV.

The chain has TRBV12-5 and TRBJ1-1; D remains unclear. Germline lookup yields CDR1 LGHNT and CDR2 FRNRAP. This CDR3 is 11 amino acids long. V gave up 5 bases and J gave up 3 bases, with 4 bases separating them. In DNA form, the CDR3 reads TGTGCTAGTGGTCTCGACACTGAAGCTTTCTTT. This encodes CASGLDTEAFF.

The rearrangement joins TRBV7-2 to TRBJ2-3, with D tentatively TRBD1 (6 bases). Germline CDR1 and CDR2: SGHTA and FQGNSA. Trimming took off 0 bases at V and 2 bases at J, with 15 bases between the two ends. CDR3 length: 17 amino acids. The CDR3 reads CASSLARGTANTDTQYF. DNA for the CDR3: TGTGCCAGCAGCTTAGCTAGGGGGACGGCAAACACAGATACGCAGTATTTT. The full variable domain, its missing parts supplied by reference TRBV7-2 and TRBJ2-3, is GAGVSQSPSNKVTEKGKDVELRCDPISGHTALYWYRQSLGQGLEFLIYFQGNSAPDKSGLPSDRFSAERTGGSVSTLTIQRTQQEDSAVYLCASSLARGTANTDTQYFGPGTRLTVL.

To note about this clone: The same CDR3 can be traced to other DNA sequences in this sample. This chain uses TRBV5-6 with TRBJ1-2; no firm D call. Trimming took 0 bases from V and 6 from J, leaving 6 bases between them. CDR1 is SGHDT and CDR2 is YYEEEE in the germline V gene. The CDR3 spans 12 residues. The CDR3 loop reads CASSLGVDGYTF. As DNA, the CDR3 is TGTGCCAGCAGCTTGGGAGTAGATGGCTACACCTTC.

The gene calls are TRBV5-1 and TRBJ1-2, with 7 bases lining up with TRBD1. V dropped 3 bases and J dropped 8; count of bases not matched to a gene: 10. CDR1 SGHRS and CDR2 YFSETQ come from the germline V gene. The CDR3 covers 14 residues. The CDR3 sequence is CASSYESGGVGYTF. The CDR3 DNA follows: TGCGCCAGCAGCTACGAGTCAGGGGGTGTAGGCTACACCTTC.

The rearrangement links TRBV6-6 to TRBJ2-7, with TRBD1 as a possible D gene (5 bases). The CDR3 covers 13 residues. V was shortened by 5 bases and J by 2 bases, with 10 bases between the two germline ends. CDR1 MNHNY and CDR2 SVGAGI come from the germline V gene (reference sequence). CDR3 nucleotides: TGTGCCAGCAGTGTACAGGCCACCTACGAGCAGTACTTC. Its translation: CASSVQATYEQYF.

V is TRBV18 and J is TRBJ2-3; a possible D gene is TRBD2 (5 bases). Looked up from germline, CDR1 is KGHSH and CDR2 is LQKENI. This CDR3 has 14 amino acids. Trimming stripped 0 bases from V and 3 bases from J, with 7 bases between. CDR3 sequence (DNA): TGTGCCAGCTCACCACCGACGGGAACAGATACGCAGTATTTT. Residues: CASSPPTGTDTQYF.

The V gene is TRBV6-2 or TRBV6-3, the J gene TRBJ1-5; 9 bases match TRBD1. The V gene's germline CDR1 is MNHEY and CDR2 SVGEGT. V lost 2 bases and J lost 3; bases outside the gene matches: 2. The CDR3 is made up of 15 amino acids. The CDR3 loop is CASSYRDRVNQPQHF. CDR3 bases: TGTGCCAGCAGTTACCGGGACAGGGTCAATCAGCCCCAGCATTTT.

This rearrangement joins TRBV30 to TRBJ2-4, with 8 bases fitting TRBD2. The germline gives CDR1 GTSNPN, CDR2 SVGIG (reference sequence). With 5 bases clipped from V and 7 bases from J, the junction kept 10 bases outside the gene matches. This CDR3 has 14 amino acids. As DNA, the CDR3 is TGTGCCTGGTCGTCGGGAGGGGGGGCGAACATTCAGTACTTC. It is translated as CAWSSGGGANIQYF. Full variable domain (remainder filled in from reference TRBV30 and TRBJ2-4): SQTIHQWPATLVQPVGSPLSLECTVEGTSNPNLYWYRQAAGRGLQLLFYSVGIGQISSEVPQNLSASRPQDRQFILSSKKLLLSDSGFYLCAWSSGGGANIQYFGAGTRLSVL.

The gene calls are TRBV11-2 and TRBJ1-1; D unclear. CDR1 and CDR2 from the germline V gene are SGHAT and FQNNGV. The CDR3 runs 15 residues. Trimming stripped 1 base from V and 5 bases from J, with 14 bases between. CDR3 sequence (DNA): TGTGCCAGCAGCTTAGTTCGGGGTGTGGGTACTGAAGCTTTCTTT. This gives the protein CASSLVRGVGTEAFF.

The CDR3 nucleotides read TGTGCCTGGAATAGCGGGGGGGCCGATGAGCAGTTCTTC. It specifies CAWNSGGADEQFF. The chain uses TRBV30 and TRBJ2-1; 11 bases line up with TRBD2. This CDR3 region has 13 residues. Germline CDR1 and CDR2: GTSNPN and SVGIG (reference sequence). V lost 4 bases and J lost 8; bases outside the gene matches: 4.

The rearrangement links TRBV30 to TRBJ1-6, with D perhaps TRBD1 (5 bases). The V gene lost 3 bases and the J gene lost 14 bases, with 20 bases spanning the gap. The CDR3 is 14 residues long. Germline V gene data show CDR1 as GTSNPN and CDR2 as SVGIG (reference sequence). The CDR3 bases are TGTGCCTGGAGGGCCGTAGGGGCGGGAGGAGCCCTCCACTTT. It encodes CAWRAVGAGGALHF.

The rearrangement uses TRBV28 and TRBJ1-1; 8 bases align to TRBD1. The germline CDR1 and CDR2 sequences are MDHEN and SYDVKM. The length of the CDR3 is 14 residues. Trimming removed 2 bases from V and 7 bases from J; junction bases left unmatched: 6. This CDR3 is CASSLRGRGREAFF. The CDR3 bases are TGTGCCAGCAGTTTAAGAGGCAGGGGGCGTGAAGCTTTCTTT. The complete variable domain, with remaining parts taken from reference TRBV28 and TRBJ1-1, reads DVKVTQSSRYLVKRTGEKVFLECVQDMDHENMFWYRQDPGLGLRLIYFSYDVKMKEKGDIPEGYSVSREKKERFSLILESASTNQTSMYLCASSLRGRGREAFFGQGTRLTVV.